Sequencing of this TCR beta chain was carried out in a study of Graves' ophthalmopathy and Graves' hyperthyroidism. Findings and caveats of the study: Blood repertoires reportedly contained most expanded thyroid clonotypes above 0.001 frequency.

Amplifying from RNA transcripts, the study obtained TCR beta CDR3 regions. Investigators did first-round RT-PCR with HTBI primers, then second-round multiplex PCR. In TCRdb, the multiplex PCR reads were re-called with MiXCR into one record per CDR3 protein. Counted here are 360,000 or so distinct CDR3 sequences, 15% to 20% occurring once; the ten biggest clones make up around 1.5%. Ophthalmopathic donors had moderate-to-severe activity, CAS ≥3 and NOSPECS ≥4, with disease that had lasted under 3 months. Thyroid ultrasound, orbital computed tomography, TRAb, serum thyroxine and clinical symptoms formed the basis of diagnosis. The PBMCs originated from approximately 9.5 ml of fresh peripheral blood. Worth noting for this clonotype: Its matching antigen is unknown. This may arise from a read error, as a much more abundant clone is one base away.

The CDR3 is 15 amino acids. Germline V CDR1 and CDR2: SGHAT, FQNNGV. The clonotype was recovered from a young woman with Graves' ophthalmopathy. Sequences were obtained from peripheral blood. The chain joins TRBV11-2 to TRBJ1-3; D is unclear. CDR3 protein: CARSLTLYSGNTIYF. DNA for the CDR3: TGTGCCAGGAGCTTGACTCTCTACTCTGGAAACACCATATATTTT.